A single sample is the source of the 13 T cell receptor beta chains below, sequenced in a study of human T cells and chemical hapten exposure. MiXCR was run by TCRdb on the RACE reads, yielding one entry per CDR3 protein. Here the sample spans tens of thousands of distinct CDR3 sequences, 6% to 7% being singletons. Specified time point: patch test 1, 2 weeks after DPC sensitization. The treatment here: therapeutic diphenylcyclopropenone sensitization with weekly scalp DPC. Total RNA was extracted from unfractionated whole blood. The input for sequencing was whole blood, taken in connection with sensitization to the hapten diphenylcyclopropenone (DPC). The source of these receptors is a woman aged 25 to 45 with alopecia areata. Some clones in this sample may be carry-over from other donors' samples.

In this sample, this clonotype turned up a few times. The chain joins TRBV7-9 to TRBJ1-1, with D perhaps TRBD1 (6 bases). V was trimmed by 4 bases and J by 4 bases, leaving 13 bases between them. The CDR3 spans 14 residues. Germline CDR1 reads SEHNR; CDR2 reads FQNEAQ (reference sequence). The CDR3 DNA is TGTGCCAGCAGCTCACAGGGTAAGGCCACTGAAGCTTTCTTT. This codes for CASSSQGKATEAFF.

The V and J genes are TRBV5-1 and TRBJ2-5; D is uncertain. The CDR3 has 15 amino acids. Looked up from germline, CDR1 is SGHRS and CDR2 is YFSETQ. Between the trimmed V and J ends, which lost 0 bases and 0 bases, there was a span of 9 bases. In DNA form, the CDR3 reads TGCGCCAGCAGCTTGGACACCCCGTACCAAGAGACCCAGTACTTC. This gives the protein CASSLDTPYQETQYF. The full variable domain, its missing parts supplied by reference TRBV5-1 and TRBJ2-5, is KAGVTQTPRYLIKTRGQQVTLSCSPISGHRSVSWYQQTPGQGLQFLFEYFSETQRNKGNFPGRFSGRQFSNSRSEMNVSTLELGDSALYLCASSLDTPYQETQYFGPGTRLLVL.

The rearrangement links TRBV24-1 to TRBJ1-5, with D hard to call. Between the trimmed V and J ends, which lost 9 bases and 3 bases, there was a span of 11 bases. Germline V lookup: CDR1 KGHDR, CDR2 SFDVKD. The CDR3 sequence is 13 residues long. CDR3 loop: CATADGDNQPQHF. Written as DNA, the CDR3 is TGTGCCACCGCAGACGGGGACAATCAGCCCCAGCATTTT.

There are a few counts of this clonotype. J is TRBJ2-3 and V is TRBV29-1; D gene unclear. The V gene lost 3 bases and the J gene lost 0 bases, with 7 bases spanning the gap. The length of the CDR3 is 13 residues. Per germline, CDR1 SQVTM and CDR2 ANQGSEA. As DNA, the CDR3 is TGCAGCGTTGACGTCAGTAGCACAGATACGCAGTATTTT. Amino acids: CSVDVSSTDTQYF.

This clonotype appeared many times. The chain is built from TRBV2 and TRBJ2-1; D is unclear. The CDR3 covers 14 residues. Trimming took off 7 bases at V and 0 bases at J, with 10 bases between the two ends. Germline V gives CDR1 SNHLY, CDR2 FYNNEI. The CDR3 loop reads CASNPDFSYNEQFF. The CDR3 bases are TGTGCCAGCAATCCTGACTTCTCCTACAATGAGCAGTTCTTC.

This clonotype was detected a few times. The rearrangement links TRBV28 to TRBJ2-3, with 10 positions matching TRBD1. Germline V gene lookup returns CDR1 MDHEN and CDR2 SYDVKM. V trimming: 5 bases; J trimming: 5 bases; junction bases outside the gene matches: 7. The CDR3 is made up of 15 amino acids. The CDR3 DNA reads as TGTGCCAGCAGTGTTACCGGGACAGGGGAAGATACGCAGTATTTT. As protein: CASSVTGTGEDTQYF.

The table lists this clonotype with many counts. The chain has TRBV6-5 and TRBJ1-3, with 8 bases identical to TRBD1. Germline V lookup: CDR1 MNHEY, CDR2 SVGAGI. The V gene end was trimmed by 0 bases and the J gene end by 4 bases; junction bases not matched to a gene: 5. The CDR3 spans 16 residues. The CDR3 loop is CASSYSTGAAGNTIYF. The CDR3 bases are TGTGCCAGCAGTTACTCGACAGGGGCGGCGGGAAACACCATATATTTT.

This clonotype occurred many times. J is TRBJ1-5 and V is TRBV5-8, with D unresolved. Deletions cut 3 bases from V and 7 bases from J, with 14 bases between. CDR3 length: 14 amino acids. CDR1 SGHTS and CDR2 YDEGEE come from the germline V gene. The CDR3 loop reads CASSWMDGWQPQHF. The CDR3 bases are TGTGCCAGCAGCTGGATGGATGGATGGCAGCCCCAGCATTTT.

The sample holds a few counts of this clonotype. V is TRBV12-3 or TRBV12-4 and J is TRBJ1-1; D is uncertain. V lost 5 bases and J 1 base, leaving 5 bases between the germline ends. The CDR3 runs to 12 residues. The CDR3 spells CASSRQNTEAFF. The DNA of the CDR3 is TGTGCCAGCAGTAGACAGAACACTGAAGCTTTCTTT.

This clonotype was found many times. V is TRBV7-9 and J is TRBJ1-3, with unresolved D. V lost 1 base and J 9 bases, leaving 7 bases between the germline ends. This CDR3 region has 12 residues. Germline V gene lookup returns CDR1 SEHNR and CDR2 FQNEAQ (reference sequence). As DNA, the CDR3 is TGTGCCAGCAGCTTAGAAGTTCCCACCATATATTTT. It encodes CASSLEVPTIYF.

About this clonotype itself: Since a much larger clone is just one base distant, this may be a read error. The V call is TRBV18, the J call TRBJ1-1; D is undetermined. The CDR3 length is 13 residues. Germline CDR1 is KGHSH and CDR2 is LQKENI. The ends were cut back, 0 bases at V and 7 bases at J, with 9 bases in the middle. CDR3 sequence: CASSPPEKIEAFF. In nucleotides, the CDR3 is TGTGCCAGCTCACCACCGGAGAAGATTGAAGCTTTCTTT.

This clonotype was observed many times. This chain joins TRBV12-3 or TRBV12-4 and TRBJ1-4, with D perhaps matching TRBD1 (6 bases). CDR3 length: 14 amino acids. The germline V and J ends were trimmed by 2 bases and 6 bases, with 10 bases remaining between them. CDR3 DNA: TGTGCCAGCAGTTTAAGGGCAGGGGATGAAAAACTGTTTTTT. Its protein product is CASSLRAGDEKLFF.

This clonotype was seen only a few times. This chain joins TRBV3-1 and TRBJ2-1; 10 bases map to TRBD1. The CDR3 length is 15 residues. The germline CDR1 and CDR2 sequences are LGHDT and YNNKEL (reference sequence). The V and J ends lost 2 bases and 8 bases, in that order; junction bases with no gene match: 6. CDR3 in amino acids: CASSQSTGQGDEQFF. The CDR3 bases are TGTGCCAGCAGCCAAAGTACCGGACAGGGGGATGAGCAGTTCTTC.